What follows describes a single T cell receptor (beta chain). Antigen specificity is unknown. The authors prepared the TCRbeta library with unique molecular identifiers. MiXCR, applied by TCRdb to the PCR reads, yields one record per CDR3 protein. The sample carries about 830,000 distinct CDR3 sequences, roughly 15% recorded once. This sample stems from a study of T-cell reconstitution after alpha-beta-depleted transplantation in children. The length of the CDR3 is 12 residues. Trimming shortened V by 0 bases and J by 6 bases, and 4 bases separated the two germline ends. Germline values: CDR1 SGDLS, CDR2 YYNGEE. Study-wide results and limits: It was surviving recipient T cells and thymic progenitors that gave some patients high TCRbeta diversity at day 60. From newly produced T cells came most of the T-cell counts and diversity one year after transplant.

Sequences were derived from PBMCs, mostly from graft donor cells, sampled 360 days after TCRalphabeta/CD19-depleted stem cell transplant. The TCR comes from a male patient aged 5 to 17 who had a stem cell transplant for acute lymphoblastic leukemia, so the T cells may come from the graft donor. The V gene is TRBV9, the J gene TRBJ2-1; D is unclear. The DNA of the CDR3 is TGTGCCAGCAGCGTAGCTTTCAATGAGCAGTTCTTC. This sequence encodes CASSVAFNEQFF. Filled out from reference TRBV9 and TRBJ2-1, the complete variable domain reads DSGVTQTPKHLITATGQRVTLRCSPRSGDLSVYWYQQSLDQGLQFLIQYYNGEERAKGNILERFSAQQFPDLHSELNLSSLELGDSALYFCASSVAFNEQFFGPGTRLTVL.